These 26 T cell receptor beta chains originate from one sample sequenced in a study of identical twins. A single record per CDR3 protein comes from TCRdb applying MiXCR to the 5' RACE reads. The sample comprises about 550,000 distinct CDR3 sequences, approximately 20% of which are singletons, and approximately 0.49% rests with the top ten. The sample also formed part of further work on yellow fever vaccine responses in identical twins.

Sequencing input: CD4+ T cells sorted from blood. The receptors originated from a woman aged 18-29 years in good health.

The genes are TRBV10-3 and TRBJ2-6; 9 bases map to TRBD1. V lost 10 bases and J lost 0; bases outside the gene matches: 13. CDR3 length equals 18 residues. Germline V lookup: CDR1 ENHRY, CDR2 SYGVKD. CDR3 in amino acids: CATGGAGTGISGANVLTF. CDR3 DNA sequence: TGTGCCACAGGGGGAGCCGGGACAGGGATCTCTGGGGCCAACGTCCTGACTTTC.

The rearrangement joins TRBV5-1 to TRBJ2-2; D might be TRBD1 (6 bases). This CDR3 has 15 amino acids. The V end was cut by 4 bases, the J end by 6 bases, with 16 bases between. Germline loops: CDR1 SGHRS, CDR2 YFSETQ. The CDR3 loop reads CASSTDYRDAGELFF. CDR3 nucleotide sequence: TGCGCCAGCAGCACAGACTACAGGGACGCCGGGGAGCTGTTTTTT.

This clonotype was counted between two and nine times. The chain is built from TRBV6-1 and TRBJ2-3, with TRBD1 matching 10 bases. The CDR3 runs 16 residues. Germline CDR1 and CDR2: MNHNS and SASEGT. Trimming removed 3 bases from V and 4 bases from J; junction bases left unmatched: 7. The CDR3, as DNA: TGTGCCAGCAGTGACTGGCTAGGACAGGGGGCAGATACGCAGTATTTT. Translation: CASSDWLGQGADTQYF.

This clonotype was counted only a few times. CDR3 coding DNA: TGTGCCAGTAGTTCGAATGGACAGGGGCATGGCTACACCTTC. Its protein product is CASSSNGQGHGYTF. The chain is built from TRBV19 and TRBJ1-2; 9 bases are a match to TRBD1. J gave up 6 bases and V 5 bases, and 7 bases lay outside the gene matches. From germline, CDR1 is LNHDA and CDR2 SQIVND (reference sequence). The CDR3 runs 14 residues.

The sample holds a few counts of this clonotype. The chain uses TRBV19 and TRBJ2-2; a weak D match, TRBD2 (5 bases). The CDR3 is 14 residues long. CDR1 and CDR2 (germline): LNHDA, SQIVND (reference sequence). Trimming took off 7 bases at V and 3 bases at J, with 12 bases between the two ends. In DNA, the CDR3 is TGTGCCAGTAAGACGGGGTCGGACACCGGGGAGCTGTTTTTT. As protein: CASKTGSDTGELFF.

This chain links TRBV10-3 with TRBJ2-1; D is unresolved. Trimming stripped 6 bases from V and 0 bases from J, with 12 bases between. The CDR3 totals 15 residues. Germline loops: CDR1 ENHRY, CDR2 SYGVKD. CDR3 in DNA: TGTGCCATCAGAGGAGTGGGCGGCTCCTACAATGAGCAGTTCTTC. Translated: CAIRGVGGSYNEQFF.

V is TRBV12-3 or TRBV12-4 and J is TRBJ2-7; D is undetermined. Trimming removed 7 bases at V and 6 bases at J, with 19 bases between. This CDR3 has 14 residues. In DNA, the CDR3 is TGTGCCAGCACGCGACACTCGGATCAGTCCGAGCAGTACTTC. This translates into CASTRHSDQSEQYF.

The V call is TRBV15, the J call TRBJ2-7; D is perhaps TRBD2 (5 bases). The CDR3 loop spans 17 amino acids. In germline, CDR1 is LNHNV, CDR2 YYDKDF (reference sequence). Between the trimmed V and J ends, which lost 0 bases and 2 bases, there was a span of 17 bases. CDR3 sequence reads: CATSRERLAKRAYEQYF. The CDR3 DNA reads as TGTGCCACCAGCAGAGAAAGGTTGGCAAAGAGGGCCTACGAGCAGTACTTC.

The J gene is TRBJ2-5, the V gene TRBV5-4; 7 bases match TRBD2. Per germline, CDR1 SGHNT and CDR2 YYREEE (reference sequence). The CDR3 covers 15 residues. V was pared by 0 bases and J by 4 bases, with 6 bases of the junction left unmatched. The CDR3 coding sequence is TGTGCCAGCAGCTTGGGCGGGAGCTGGGGAGAGACCCAGTACTTC. Encoded protein: CASSLGGSWGETQYF.

This clonotype was seen only a few times. The rearrangement links TRBV24-1 to TRBJ2-1, with D maybe TRBD1 (5 bases). This CDR3 spans 16 amino acids. In germline, CDR1 is KGHDR, CDR2 SFDVKD. Trimming removed 5 bases at V and 0 bases at J, with 13 bases between. The CDR3 DNA sequence: TGTGCCACCAGTGGATCGCGAGACAGCTCCTACAATGAGCAGTTCTTC. It translates to CATSGSRDSSYNEQFF.

The chain has TRBV11-2 and TRBJ2-1; 13 bases are a match to TRBD2. Germline V CDR1 and CDR2: SGHAT, FQNNGV. The length of the CDR3 is 17 residues. V shed 0 bases and J 9 bases; nucleotides not matched to a gene: 8. This chain's CDR3 is CASSLDPRLAGGGEQFF. The CDR3 DNA reads TGTGCCAGCAGCTTAGACCCCCGACTAGCGGGGGGAGGTGAGCAGTTCTTC.

The genes are TRBV21-1 and TRBJ2-7; the table's D call, TRBD1, was not checked against the DNA. TRBV21-1 is classified as a pseudogene. This CDR3 comprises 13 residues. DNA for the CDR3: TGTGCCAGCAACCGGGACAGGGGCTACGAGCAGTACGTC. Amino acid sequence: CASNRDRGYEQYV.

In its sample, this clonotype was seen a few times. V and J are TRBV24-1 and TRBJ2-1, with 8 bases that match TRBD2. The CDR3 has 17 amino acids. Germline V gene data show CDR1 as KGHDR and CDR2 as SFDVKD. After removal of 0 bases from V and 2 bases from J, the junction contained 5 bases not matched to a gene. The CDR3 sequence: CATSDLPSAGAYNEQFF. Written as DNA, the CDR3 is TGTGCCACCAGTGATTTGCCATCAGCGGGAGCCTACAATGAGCAGTTCTTC.

Only a few counts were recorded for this clonotype. The chain combines TRBV6-1 with TRBJ2-2; TRBD1 matches at 7 bases. The J segment lost 1 base and the V segment lost 6 bases, leaving 5 bases of the junction unmatched. The CDR3 contains 15 residues. Germline V gene data show CDR1 as MNHNS and CDR2 as SASEGT. The CDR3 DNA reads as TGTGCCAGCAGGGGGGACAGAAAGAACACCGGGGAGCTGTTTTTT. It yields the protein CASRGDRKNTGELFF.

J is TRBJ2-3 and V is TRBV3-1; possible D gene TRBD2, 5 bases. Between the trimmed V and J ends, which lost 6 bases and 6 bases, there was a span of 13 bases. CDR3 length: 13 residues. Looked up from germline, CDR1 is LGHDT and CDR2 is YNNKEL (reference sequence). CDR3: CASRDFVDDTQYF. The CDR3 region has the DNA TGTGCCAGCAGGGACTTTGTGGATGATACGCAGTATTTT.

A few counts support this clonotype. The V and J genes are TRBV12-5 and TRBJ2-7; D is unclear. Trimming removed 8 bases from V and 2 bases from J, with 16 bases in between. Germline values: CDR1 LGHNT, CDR2 FRNRAP. The CDR3 is 14 amino acids. The CDR3 region is CASNVESEPYEQYF. The CDR3, as DNA: TGTGCTAGTAATGTGGAGTCGGAGCCCTACGAGCAGTACTTC. Complete variable domain (other parts from reference TRBV12-5 and TRBJ2-7): DARVTQTPRHKVTEMGQEVTMRCQPILGHNTVFWYRQTMMQGLELLAYFRNRAPLDDSGMPKDRFSAEMPDATLATLKIQPSEPRDSAVYFCASNVESEPYEQYFGPGTRLTVT.

The chain joins TRBV6-1 to TRBJ1-5, with D maybe TRBD1 (5 bases). Per the germline V gene, CDR1 is MNHNS and CDR2 is SASEGT. The CDR3 has 14 residues. The ends were cut back, 3 bases at V and 5 bases at J, with 11 bases in the middle. Written as DNA, the CDR3 is TGTGCCAGCAGTGACCGGGGGGATTATCAGCCCCAGCATTTT. This translates into CASSDRGDYQPQHF.

The chain links TRBV6-1 to TRBJ1-4, with no clear D. This CDR3 region has 15 residues. With 10 bases removed from V and 0 bases from J, the gap between germline ends came to 15 bases. Germline-derived CDR1 and CDR2 are MNHNS and SASEGT. This CDR3 reads CATGFRQTTNEKLFF. In DNA, the CDR3 is TGTGCCACCGGGTTTAGGCAAACAACTAATGAAAAACTGTTTTTT.

This clonotype was counted many times. The chain is built from TRBV5-1 and TRBJ2-5; D is ambiguous. CDR3 length: 14 residues. Trimming left V 5 bases short and J 1 base short, with 12 bases between. CDR1 is SGHRS and CDR2 is YFSETQ in the germline V gene. CDR3 DNA: TGCGCCAGCAGTCTGACGCCCCCCCAAGAGACCCAGTACTTC. Translation gives CASSLTPPQETQYF.

The genes are TRBV5-1 and TRBJ2-1, with TRBD2 matching 12 bases. With V trimmed by 0 bases and J by 10 bases, 8 bases remained unmatched. Germline CDR1 SGHRS, CDR2 YFSETQ. The length of the CDR3 is 16 residues. In DNA, the CDR3 is TGCGCCAGCAGCTTGGTTCTAGCGGGGGGGCCTCGAGAGCAGTTCTTC. This sequence encodes CASSLVLAGGPREQFF.

This rearrangement joins TRBV24-1 to TRBJ2-1; D may correspond to TRBD1 or TRBD2 (5 bases each). V was shortened by 3 bases and J by 9 bases, with 20 bases between the two germline ends. Germline V gives CDR1 KGHDR, CDR2 SFDVKD. This CDR3 spans 16 amino acids. The CDR3 region has the DNA TGTGCCACCAGTGATCGCCTGGGGAAGGGACCTGTTGAGCAGTTCTTC. Protein sequence: CATSDRLGKGPVEQFF.

This clonotype was observed a few times. The chain uses TRBV6-1 and TRBJ1-2; D unclear. V gave up 0 bases and J gave up 12 bases, with 8 bases separating them. The germline CDR1 and CDR2 sequences are MNHNS and SASEGT. The CDR3 length is 11 residues. The CDR3 bases are TGTGCCAGCAGTGAAGCGCGCTGGAACACCTTC. It translates to CASSEARWNTF.

This clonotype came up a few times. The chain joins TRBV24-1 to TRBJ1-2; 10 nucleotides agree with TRBD1. The V segment lost 5 bases and the J segment 1 base; nucleotides outside the gene matches: 0. The CDR3 has 14 amino acids. The V gene's germline CDR1 is KGHDR and CDR2 SFDVKD. This chain's CDR3 is CATSGTGGNYGYTF. The CDR3 bases are TGTGCCACCAGTGGGACAGGGGGTAACTATGGCTACACCTTC.

This clonotype has only a few counts. The rearrangement links TRBV5-1 to TRBJ2-3, with D possibly TRBD2 on 6 matching bases. Germline V gives CDR1 SGHRS, CDR2 YFSETQ. The CDR3 length is 15 residues. V was trimmed by 8 bases and J by 1 base, leaving 17 bases between them. In nucleotides, the CDR3 is TGCGCCAGTTCTAACCAACCGGGGGGCACAGATACGCAGTATTTT. Its protein is CASSNQPGGTDTQYF. The full variable domain, with the rest looked up from reference TRBV5-1 and TRBJ2-3, is KAGVTQTPRYLIKTRGQQVTLSCSPISGHRSVSWYQQTPGQGLQFLFEYFSETQRNKGNFPGRFSGRQFSNSRSEMNVSTLELGDSALYLCASSNQPGGTDTQYFGPGTRLTVL.

J is TRBJ2-3 and V is TRBV5-5; no firm D call. Germline V CDR1 and CDR2: SGHKS, YYEKEE (reference sequence). Trimming took off 0 bases at V and 2 bases at J, with 7 bases between the two ends. CDR3 length equals 14 residues. The CDR3 loop is CASSLDATTDTQYF. As DNA, the CDR3 is TGTGCCAGCAGCTTGGACGCAACCACAGATACGCAGTATTTT.

This clonotype was detected a few times. The chain combines TRBV12-3 or TRBV12-4 with TRBJ2-2, with 7 bases matching TRBD1. The V and J ends lost 5 bases and 6 bases, in that order; junction bases with no gene match: 3. The CDR3 covers 13 residues. Here the CDR3 DNA reads TGTGCCAGCAGTCAACAGGGGTCCGGGGAGCTGTTTTTT. This codes for CASSQQGSGELFF.